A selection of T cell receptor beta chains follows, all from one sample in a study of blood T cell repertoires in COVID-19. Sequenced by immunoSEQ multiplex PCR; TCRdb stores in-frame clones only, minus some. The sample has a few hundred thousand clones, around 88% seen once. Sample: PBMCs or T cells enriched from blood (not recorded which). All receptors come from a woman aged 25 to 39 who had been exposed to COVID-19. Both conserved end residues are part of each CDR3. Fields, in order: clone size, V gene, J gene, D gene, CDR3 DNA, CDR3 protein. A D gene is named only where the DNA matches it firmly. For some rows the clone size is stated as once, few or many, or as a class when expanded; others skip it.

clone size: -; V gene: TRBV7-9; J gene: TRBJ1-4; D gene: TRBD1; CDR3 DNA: TGTGCCAGCAGCTTAGCCGCAGGGGGTGGTGAAAAACTGTTTTTT; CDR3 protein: CASSLAAGGGEKLFF
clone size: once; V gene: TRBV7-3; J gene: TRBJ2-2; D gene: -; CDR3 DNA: TGTGCCAGCAGCCCACAAGACACCGGGGAGCTGTTTTTT; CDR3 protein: CASSPQDTGELFF
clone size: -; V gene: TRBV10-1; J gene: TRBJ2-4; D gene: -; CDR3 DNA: TGCGCCAGCAGTGAAGGGGCGGCCAAAAACATTCAGTACTTC; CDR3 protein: CASSEGAAKNIQYF
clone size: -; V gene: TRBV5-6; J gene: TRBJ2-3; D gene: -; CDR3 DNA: TGTGCCAGCAGCTCCCGAATCCTTACTAGCACAGATACGCAGTATTTT; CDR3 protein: CASSSRILTSTDTQYF
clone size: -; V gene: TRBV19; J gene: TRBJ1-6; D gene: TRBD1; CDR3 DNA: TGTGCCAGTAGCCCCGGACAGGGAAGGAGAAATTCACCCCTCCACTTT; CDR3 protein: CASSPGQGRRNSPLHF
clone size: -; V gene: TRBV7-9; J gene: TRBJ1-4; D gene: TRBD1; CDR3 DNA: TGTGCCAGCAGCTTAGCGTTGTCAGGGGGCGAAAAACTGTTTTTT; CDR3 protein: CASSLALSGGEKLFF
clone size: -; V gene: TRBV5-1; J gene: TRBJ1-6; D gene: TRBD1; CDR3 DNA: TGCGCCAGCAGCCCACTGGGACAGCCTAATTCACCCCTCCACTTT; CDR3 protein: CASSPLGQPNSPLHF
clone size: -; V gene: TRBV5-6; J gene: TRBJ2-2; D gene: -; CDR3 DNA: TGTGCCAGCAGCTTATCTTTGCGGACCGGGGAGCTGTTTTTT; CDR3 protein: CASSLSLRTGELFF
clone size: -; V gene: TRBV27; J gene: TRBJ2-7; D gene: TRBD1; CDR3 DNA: TGTGCCAGCAGTTTGTGGACAGGTTCCTACGAGCAGTACTTC; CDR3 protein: CASSLWTGSYEQYF
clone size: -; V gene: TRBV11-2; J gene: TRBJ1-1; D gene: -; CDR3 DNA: TGTGCCAGCAGCCCCGAGGCTGGCACTGAAGCTTTCTTT; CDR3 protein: CASSPEAGTEAFF
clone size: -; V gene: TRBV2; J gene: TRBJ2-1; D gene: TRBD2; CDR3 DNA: TGTGCCAGCAGGCTCGTCCCGGGACTAGCGGGGGGGCCGTCCAATGAGCAGTTCTTC; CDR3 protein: CASRLVPGLAGGPSNEQFF
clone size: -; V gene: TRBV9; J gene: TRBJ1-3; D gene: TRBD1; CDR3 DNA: TGTGCCAGCAGCGTCTCCGGGACAGCTGGAAACACCATATATTTT; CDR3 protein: CASSVSGTAGNTIYF
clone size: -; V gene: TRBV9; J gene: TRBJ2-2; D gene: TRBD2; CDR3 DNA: TGTGCCAGCAGCGTAGGGCTAGCGGGGGGAGACACCGGGGAGCTGTTTTTT; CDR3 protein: CASSVGLAGGDTGELFF
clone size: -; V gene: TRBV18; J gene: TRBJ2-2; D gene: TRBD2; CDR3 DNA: TGTGCCAGCTCCCCCTGGGGACTAGCTTCGGCCGGGGAGCTGTTTTTT; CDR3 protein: CASSPWGLASAGELFF
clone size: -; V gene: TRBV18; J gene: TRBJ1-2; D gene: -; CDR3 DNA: TGTGCCAGCTCACCAAAAGGGAGAGGGAGTAACTATGGCTACACCTTC; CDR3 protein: CASSPKGRGSNYGYTF
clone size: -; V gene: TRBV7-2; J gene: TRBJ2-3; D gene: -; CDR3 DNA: TGTGCCAGCAGCTTAGTTAATAGCGACACGCAGTATTTT; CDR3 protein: CASSLVNSDTQYF
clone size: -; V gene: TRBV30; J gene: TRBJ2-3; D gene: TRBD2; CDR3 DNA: TGTGCCTGGAGTGCGATCTCCTACCGGACTAGCGGGGGTGTTGGTACGCAGTATTTT; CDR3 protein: CAWSAISYRTSGGVGTQYF
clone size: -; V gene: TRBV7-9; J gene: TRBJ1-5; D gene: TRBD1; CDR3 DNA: TGTGCCAGCAGCGGGGCTGGGACAGGGGATAGCAATCAGCCCCAGCATTTT; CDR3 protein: CASSGAGTGDSNQPQHF
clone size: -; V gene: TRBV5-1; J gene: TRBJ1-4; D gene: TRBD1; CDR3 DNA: TGCGCCAGTAGGGACAGGGATGGGGAAAAACTGTTTTTT; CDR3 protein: CASRDRDGEKLFF
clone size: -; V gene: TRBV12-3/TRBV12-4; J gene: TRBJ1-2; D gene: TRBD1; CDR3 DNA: TGTGCCAGCAGGAGGGACAGAGTCTATGGCTACACCTTC; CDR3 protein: CASRRDRVYGYTF
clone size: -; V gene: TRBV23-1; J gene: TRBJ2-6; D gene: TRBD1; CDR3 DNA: TGCGCCAGCACGCGACAGGGGAGGCCTGGGGCCAACGTCCTGACTTTC; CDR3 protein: CASTRQGRPGANVLTF
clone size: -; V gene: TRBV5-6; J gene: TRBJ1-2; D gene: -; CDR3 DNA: TGTGCCAGCAGCTTTGGTATAAACCGGGAGCTCTATGGCTACACCTTC; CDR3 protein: CASSFGINRELYGYTF
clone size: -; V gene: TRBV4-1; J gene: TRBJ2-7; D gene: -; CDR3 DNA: TGCGCCAGCAGCCAAGGCTACCCTGACAGGTTGGACGAGCAGTACTTC; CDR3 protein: CASSQGYPDRLDEQYF
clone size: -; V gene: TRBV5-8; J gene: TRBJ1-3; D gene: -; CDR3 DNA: TGTGCCAGCAGAACCACAGCCATCTCTGGAAACACCATATATTTT; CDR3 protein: CASRTTAISGNTIYF
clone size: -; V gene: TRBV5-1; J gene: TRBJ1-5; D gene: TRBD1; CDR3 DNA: TGCGCCAGCAGCTTAGGAGGGACAGGGATGGGTCAGCCCCAGCATTTT; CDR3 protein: CASSLGGTGMGQPQHF
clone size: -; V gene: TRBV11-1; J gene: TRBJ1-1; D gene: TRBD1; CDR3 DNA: TGTGCCAGCAGCGTTGGACAGGGTGGAACTGAAGCTTTCTTT; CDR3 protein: CASSVGQGGTEAFF
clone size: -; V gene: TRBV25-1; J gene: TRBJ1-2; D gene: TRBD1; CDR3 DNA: TGTGCCAGCAGTGAACAGGGGGCGAGGTCCTATGGCTACACCTTC; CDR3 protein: CASSEQGARSYGYTF
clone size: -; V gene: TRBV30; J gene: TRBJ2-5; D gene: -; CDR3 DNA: TGTGCCTGGAGTGTCATCAGGGAAGAGACCCAGTACTTC; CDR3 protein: CAWSVIREETQYF
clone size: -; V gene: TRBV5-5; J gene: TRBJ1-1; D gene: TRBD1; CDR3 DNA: TGTGCCAGCAGCTTCCAGCCGTTACAGGGGACAGAAGCTTTCTTT; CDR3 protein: CASSFQPLQGTEAFF
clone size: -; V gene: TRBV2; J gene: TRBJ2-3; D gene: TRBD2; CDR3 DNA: TGTGCCAGCAGTGAAGAACCGGGACTAGTGGGGTATTTT; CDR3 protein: CASSEEPGLVGYF
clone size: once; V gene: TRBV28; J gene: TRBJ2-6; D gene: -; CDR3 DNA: TGTGCCAGCACCCCCCGGACATCGGCTGGGGCCAACGTCCTGACTTTC; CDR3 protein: CASTPRTSAGANVLTF
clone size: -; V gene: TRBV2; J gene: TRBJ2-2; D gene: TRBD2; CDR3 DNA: TGTGCCAGCAGAGTCGCGGGGGGGAACACCGGGGAGCTGTTTTTT; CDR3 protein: CASRVAGGNTGELFF
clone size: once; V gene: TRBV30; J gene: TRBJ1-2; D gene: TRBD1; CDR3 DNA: TGTGCCTGGAGTCGGGACAGATCTAACTATGGCTACACCTTC; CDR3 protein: CAWSRDRSNYGYTF
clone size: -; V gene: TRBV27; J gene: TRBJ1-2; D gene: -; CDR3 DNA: TGTGCCAGCAGTCCCGCCCCGACGGGGGTGGGGGGCTACACCTTC; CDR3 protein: CASSPAPTGVGGYTF
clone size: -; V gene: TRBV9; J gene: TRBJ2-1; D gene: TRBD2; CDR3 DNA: TGTGCCAGCAGCCCAATAGCGGGGGGCCCCTACAATGAGCAGTTCTTC; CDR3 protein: CASSPIAGGPYNEQFF
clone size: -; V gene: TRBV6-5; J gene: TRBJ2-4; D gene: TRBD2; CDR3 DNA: TGTGCCAGCAGCCGTCAAGCGGGGGCCGGAAACATTCAGTACTTC; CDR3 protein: CASSRQAGAGNIQYF
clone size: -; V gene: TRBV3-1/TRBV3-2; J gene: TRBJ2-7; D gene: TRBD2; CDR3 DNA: TGTGCCAGCAGCCATGAGCCGACTAGCTGGGGTCACGAGCAGTACTTC; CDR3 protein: CASSHEPTSWGHEQYF
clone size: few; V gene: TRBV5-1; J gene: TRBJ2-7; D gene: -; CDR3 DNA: TGCGCCAGCAGCTCACAGGGTATCGGCTACGAGCAGTACTTC; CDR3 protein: CASSSQGIGYEQYF
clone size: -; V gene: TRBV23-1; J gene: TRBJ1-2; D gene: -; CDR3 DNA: TGCGCCAGCAGTCAAATCGCGCCCCCCCGGGACTATGGCTACACCTTC; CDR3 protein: CASSQIAPPRDYGYTF
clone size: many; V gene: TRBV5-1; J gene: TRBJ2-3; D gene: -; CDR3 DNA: TGCGCCAGCAGCTCCGGACAGCTCCTTAGCACAGATACGCAGTATTTT; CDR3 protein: CASSSGQLLSTDTQYF
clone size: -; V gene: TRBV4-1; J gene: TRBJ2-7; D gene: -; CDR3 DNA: TGCGCCAGCAGCCAAACAAGTAGGCCGGGTGGAGACGAGCAGTACTTC; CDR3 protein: CASSQTSRPGGDEQYF
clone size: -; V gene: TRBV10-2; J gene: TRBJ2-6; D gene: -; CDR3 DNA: TGCGCCAGCAGTGAACGGTTCTCTGGGGCCAACGTCCTGACTTTC; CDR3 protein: CASSERFSGANVLTF
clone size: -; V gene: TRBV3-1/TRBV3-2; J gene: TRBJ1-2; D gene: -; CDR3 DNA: TGTGCCAGCAGCCCCCTTTACAGCCCCTATGGCTACACCTTC; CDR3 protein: CASSPLYSPYGYTF
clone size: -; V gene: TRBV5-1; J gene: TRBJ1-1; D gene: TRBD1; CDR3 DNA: TGCGCCAGCAGCAGACCGACAGGGGTGAACACTGAAGCTTTCTTT; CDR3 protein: CASSRPTGVNTEAFF
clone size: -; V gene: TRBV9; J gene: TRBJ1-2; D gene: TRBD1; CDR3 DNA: TGTGCCAGCAGCGTAGCCTGGGACAGCTATGGCTACACCTTC; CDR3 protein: CASSVAWDSYGYTF